The next 26 T cell receptor beta chains were all read from a single sample in a study of T cells expressing NK-cell markers. From its re-call of the 5' RACE reads, TCRdb lists each CDR3 protein once, without DNA. This sample's table has 400,000 to 550,000 distinct CDR3 sequences. Sequenced input: blood T cells: a sorted CD56 or NKG2C T cell subset, CD4+ or CD8+ T cells, or bulk PBMC T cells (not recorded which). Receptors were obtained from a woman between 18 and 70 years old in good health.

The chain combines TRBV5-6 with TRBJ1-2; TCRdb designates TRBD1, a call that cannot be tested without DNA. Germline V lookup: CDR1 SGHDT, CDR2 YYEEEE. The CDR3 extends over 16 amino acids. This chain's CDR3 is CASSFLARGKNYGYTF.

The gene calls are TRBV4-1 and TRBJ2-3; TCRdb gives TRBD2 as the D gene, but with no DNA this cannot be confirmed. CDR1 is MGHRA and CDR2 is YSYEKL in the germline V gene. This CDR3 comprises 20 residues. The CDR3 loop reads CASSHLTGLAGGQRTDTQYF.

The chain carries TRBV10-3 and TRBJ2-3; TCRdb calls TRBD1, which cannot be checked without DNA. This CDR3 spans 14 amino acids. Germline lookup yields CDR1 ENHRY and CDR2 SYGVKD. The CDR3 sequence: CAINIGDRADTQYF.

The rearrangement links TRBV5-6 to TRBJ1-5; TCRdb names TRBD1, which stays unverified in the absence of DNA. Germline CDR1 and CDR2: SGHDT and YYEEEE. The CDR3 runs 14 residues. CDR3 amino acids: CASSFGQAGQPQHF.

The V call is TRBV11-2, the J call TRBJ2-1. This CDR3 has 16 amino acids. Germline V lookup: CDR1 SGHAT, CDR2 FQNNGV. Here the CDR3 reads CASGAGRLPIYNEQFF.

CDR3 sequence reads: CASSYSALTGSGNQPQHF. The genes are TRBV6-2 or TRBV6-3 and TRBJ1-5; TCRdb calls TRBD1, which cannot be checked without DNA. The germline V gene encodes CDR1 MNHEY and CDR2 SVGEGT. CDR3 length equals 18 residues.

The chain uses TRBV7-8 and TRBJ2-7. CDR1 is SGHVS, CDR2 FQNEAQ, per germline. This CDR3 contains 12 residues. The CDR3 loop is CASSELSYEQYF.

This chain links TRBV14 with TRBJ2-3; no DNA is available, so the TRBD1 call from TCRdb remains unchecked. CDR1 SGHDN and CDR2 FVKESK come from the germline V gene. The CDR3 has 14 residues. CDR3 region: CASSQEQGTDTQYF.

The J gene is TRBJ1-4, the V gene TRBV29-1; TCRdb names TRBD1, which stays unverified in the absence of DNA. The CDR3 is made up of 12 amino acids. The germline V gene encodes CDR1 SQVTM and CDR2 ANQGSEA. The CDR3 region is CSVGTGGEKLFF.

This sequence joins TRBV12-3 or TRBV12-4 and TRBJ1-2; the D gene TCRdb calls, TRBD1, cannot be checked with no DNA. The CDR3 runs 15 residues. CDR3 residues: CASSFGQETVEGYTF.

This chain joins TRBV5-1 and TRBJ2-3; TCRdb selects TRBD2, and the lack of DNA leaves this call unchecked. The CDR3 has 18 amino acids. Germline CDR1 and CDR2: SGHRS and YFSETQ. CDR3 amino acids: CASSLAGDSGPSTDTQYF.

This chain links TRBV20-1 with TRBJ1-4. Germline V gene lookup returns CDR1 DFQATT and CDR2 SNEGSKA (reference sequence). CDR3 length: 13 residues. The CDR3 spells CSAGTWSNEKLFF.

The chain is built from TRBV5-4 and TRBJ2-3; TCRdb names TRBD2, which stays unverified in the absence of DNA. The CDR3 is 20 amino acids. Germline CDR1 and CDR2: SGHNT and YYREEE (reference sequence). CDR3: CASSLGYPAGGPGDTDTQYF. The whole variable domain, remainder taken from reference TRBV5-4 and TRBJ2-3, is ETGVTQSPTHLIKTRGQQVTLRCSSQSGHNTVSWYQQALGQGPQFIFQYYREEENGRGNFPPRFSGLQFPNYSSELNVNALELDDSALYLCASSLGYPAGGPGDTDTQYFGPGTRLTVL.

The V and J genes are TRBV7-9 and TRBJ2-7; checking the TCRdb D call of TRBD1 is not possible without DNA. CDR1 is SEHNR and CDR2 is FQNEAQ in the germline V gene (reference sequence). This CDR3 comprises 15 residues. CDR3 loop: CASSLPRGPTYEQYF.

This sequence joins TRBV20-1 and TRBJ2-7. In germline, CDR1 is DFQATT, CDR2 SNEGSKA (reference sequence). The CDR3 has 12 residues. CDR3 loop: CRARDSSYEQYF.

The chain has TRBV6-1 and TRBJ1-5. The CDR3 covers 18 residues. Per germline, CDR1 MNHNS and CDR2 SASEGT. The CDR3 sequence is CASSAGRFASYSNQPQHF.

The rearrangement joins TRBV20-1 to TRBJ2-1; TCRdb's assignment of TRBD2 cannot be checked, as there is no DNA. The length of the CDR3 is 15 residues. The germline V gene encodes CDR1 DFQATT and CDR2 SNEGSKA (reference sequence). The CDR3: CSAPTSGSSYNEQFF.

The chain joins TRBV29-1 to TRBJ1-1. This CDR3 has 12 residues. Germline CDR1 SQVTM, CDR2 ANQGSEA. CDR3 loop: CSVVRGNTEAFF.

This chain links TRBV4-3 with TRBJ2-1. The CDR3 runs to 13 residues. Germline assignment: CDR1 LGHNA and CDR2 YSLEER. CDR3 region: CASSQDVSQEQFF.

The chain recombines TRBV27 with TRBJ1-3; the D call from TCRdb, TRBD1, cannot be confirmed without DNA. Germline CDR1 is MNHEY and CDR2 is SMNVEV (reference sequence). The CDR3 consists of 15 residues. The CDR3 reads CASRRGGAAGNTIYF.

The chain couples TRBV12-3 or TRBV12-4 to TRBJ1-1. The CDR3 has 13 residues. CDR3 sequence: CASSPDVFAEAFF.

The J gene is TRBJ2-1, the V gene TRBV20-1; checking the TCRdb D call of TRBD2 is not possible without DNA. Germline CDR1 and CDR2: DFQATT and SNEGSKA (reference sequence). This CDR3 region has 18 residues. The CDR3 region is CSARPIPQEGSGRSEQFF.

The rearrangement links TRBV10-3 to TRBJ2-1; TCRdb's D call, TRBD1, is unchecked because there is no DNA. The CDR3 runs 17 residues. CDR1 is ENHRY, CDR2 SYGVKD, per germline. CDR3 sequence: CAISSTGAKEWIVEQFF.

The chain recombines TRBV4-3 with TRBJ1-1. This CDR3 comprises 16 residues. Germline V gives CDR1 LGHNA, CDR2 YSLEER. This CDR3 reads CASSQVGNPMNTEAFF.

The chain carries TRBV20-1 and TRBJ1-1; TCRdb reports TRBD1, a call that lacks DNA to check it against. This CDR3 region has 15 residues. Germline V gives CDR1 DFQATT, CDR2 SNEGSKA (reference sequence). The CDR3 sequence is CSASYGDRQNTEAFF.

The V call is TRBV27, the J call TRBJ2-3; as DNA is missing, the TRBD2 call by TCRdb cannot be tested. This CDR3 spans 14 amino acids. CDR1 is MNHEY and CDR2 is SMNVEV in the germline V gene (reference sequence). CDR3 sequence reads: CASSLERRRDTQYF.